The 4 T cell receptor beta chains presented below share a single source sample, sequenced in a study of shared T cell receptors in the human thymus. Repertoires were generated with immunoSEQ multiplex PCR, while TCRdb's copy carries only in-frame clones and drops some. The sample contains some 700,000 clones, 85% to 90% of which appear only once. In addition, the sample was reused for a study of human thymus T cells.

Specimen: thymocytes. The receptors shown here come from a boy in the first two years of life with a congenital heart defect.

V and J are TRBV7-9 and TRBJ2-7, with D unclear. This CDR3 spans 13 amino acids. Per the germline V gene, CDR1 is SEHNR and CDR2 is FQNEAQ (reference sequence). Trimming stripped 5 bases from V and 1 base from J, with 9 bases between. The CDR3 sequence: CASSPPGSYEQYF. CDR3 sequence (DNA): TGTGCCAGCAGCCCCCCGGGTTCCTACGAGCAGTACTTC.

V is TRBV15 and J is TRBJ1-4, with 8 bases identical to TRBD1. Germline V gene data show CDR1 as LNHNV and CDR2 as YYDKDF (reference sequence). V lost 0 bases to trimming and J lost 2 bases; unmatched junction nucleotides: 5. This CDR3 is 17 amino acids long. The CDR3 is CATSRDPQGATNEKLFF. The CDR3 bases are TGTGCCACCAGCAGAGATCCCCAGGGGGCGACTAATGAAAAACTGTTTTTT. The complete variable domain, with remaining parts taken from reference TRBV15 and TRBJ1-4, reads DAMVIQNPRYQVTQFGKPVTLSCSQTLNHNVMYWYQQKSSQAPKLLFHYYDKDFNNEADTPDNFQSRRPNTSFCFLDIRSPGLGDTAMYLCATSRDPQGATNEKLFFGSGTQLSVL.

The chain has TRBV7-8 and TRBJ2-7; TRBD1 matches 8 bases. CDR1 and CDR2 (germline): SGHVS, FQNEAQ. Trimming cost V 3 bases and J 3 bases; bases outside gene matches: 4. The CDR3 totals 14 residues. DNA of the CDR3: TGTGCCAGCAGCTTCCGGGACAGGAACTACGAGCAGTACTTC. Translated: CASSFRDRNYEQYF.

The rearrangement links TRBV6-5 to TRBJ2-1, with D possibly TRBD2 on 5 matching bases. CDR1 is MNHEY and CDR2 is SVGAGI in the germline V gene. V lost 4 bases and J lost 4, with 14 bases in between. This CDR3 has 15 residues. The CDR3 is CASSFRLTLYNEQFF. The CDR3 region has the DNA TGTGCCAGCAGTTTCCGACTAACGCTTTACAATGAGCAGTTCTTC.